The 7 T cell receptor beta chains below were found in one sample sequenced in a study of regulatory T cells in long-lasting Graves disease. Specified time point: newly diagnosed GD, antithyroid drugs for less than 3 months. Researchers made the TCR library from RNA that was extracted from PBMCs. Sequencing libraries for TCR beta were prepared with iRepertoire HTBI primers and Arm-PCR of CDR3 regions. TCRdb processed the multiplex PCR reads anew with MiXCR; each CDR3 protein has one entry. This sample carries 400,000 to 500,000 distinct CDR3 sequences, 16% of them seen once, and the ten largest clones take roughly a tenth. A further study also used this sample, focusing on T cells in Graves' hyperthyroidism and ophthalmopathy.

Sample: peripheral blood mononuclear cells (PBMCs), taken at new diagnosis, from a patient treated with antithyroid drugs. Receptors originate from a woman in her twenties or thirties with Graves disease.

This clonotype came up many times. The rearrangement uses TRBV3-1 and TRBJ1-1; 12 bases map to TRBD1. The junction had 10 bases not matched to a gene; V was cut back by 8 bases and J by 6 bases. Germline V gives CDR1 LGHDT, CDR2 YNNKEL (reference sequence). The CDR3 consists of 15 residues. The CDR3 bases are TGTGCCAGCCTCGCCCCCGGGACAGGGGGCCCTGAAGCTTTCTTT. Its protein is CASLAPGTGGPEAFF.

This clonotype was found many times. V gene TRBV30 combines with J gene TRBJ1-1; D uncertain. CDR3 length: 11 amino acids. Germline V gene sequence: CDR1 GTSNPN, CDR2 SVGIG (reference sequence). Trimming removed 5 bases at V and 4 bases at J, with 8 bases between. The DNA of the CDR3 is TGTGCCTGGGCGGATTTCACTGAAGCTTTCTTT. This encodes CAWADFTEAFF.

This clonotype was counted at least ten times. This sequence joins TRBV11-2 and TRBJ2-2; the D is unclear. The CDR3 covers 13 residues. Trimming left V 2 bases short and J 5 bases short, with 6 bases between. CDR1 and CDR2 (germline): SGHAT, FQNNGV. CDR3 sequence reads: CASSLTQTGELFF. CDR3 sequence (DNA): TGTGCCAGCAGCTTAACCCAGACCGGGGAGCTGTTTTTT.

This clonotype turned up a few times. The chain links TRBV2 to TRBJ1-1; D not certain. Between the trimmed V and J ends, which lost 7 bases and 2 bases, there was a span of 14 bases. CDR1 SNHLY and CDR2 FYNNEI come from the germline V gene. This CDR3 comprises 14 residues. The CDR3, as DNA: TGTGCCAGCAAAGTCGAGGGCTCTAACACTGAAGCTTTCTTT. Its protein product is CASKVEGSNTEAFF.

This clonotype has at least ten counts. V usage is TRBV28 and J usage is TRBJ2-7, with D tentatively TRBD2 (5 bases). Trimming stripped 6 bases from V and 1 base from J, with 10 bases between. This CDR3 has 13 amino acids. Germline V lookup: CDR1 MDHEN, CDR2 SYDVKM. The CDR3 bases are TGTGCCAGCAGCCCCGGGGTATCCTACGAGCAGTACTTC. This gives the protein CASSPGVSYEQYF.

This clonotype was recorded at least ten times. The CDR3 DNA reads as TGTGCCAGCAGCTTGAGTAGCGGGAGTACCGGGGAGCTGTTTTTT. The encoded protein is CASSLSSGSTGELFF. The rearrangement links TRBV11-2 to TRBJ2-2, with TRBD2 identical over 9 bases. V was pared by 3 bases and J by 5 bases, with 4 bases of the junction left unmatched. The CDR3 spans 15 residues. Germline V gives CDR1 SGHAT, CDR2 FQNNGV. The full variable domain, completed using reference TRBV11-2 and TRBJ2-2, is EAGVAQSPRYKIIEKRQSVAFWCNPISGHATLYWYQQILGQGPKLLIQFQNNGVVDDSQLPKDRFSAERLKGVDSTLKIQPAKLEDSAVYLCASSLSSGSTGELFFGEGSRLTVL.

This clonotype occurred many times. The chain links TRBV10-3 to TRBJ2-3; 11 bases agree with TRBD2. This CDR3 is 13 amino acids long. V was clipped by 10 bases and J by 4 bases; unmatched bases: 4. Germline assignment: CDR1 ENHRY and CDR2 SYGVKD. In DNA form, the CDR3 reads TGTGCCAGTATAGCGGGAGGGTCAGATACGCAGTATTTT. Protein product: CASIAGGSDTQYF.